Detailed here is one T cell receptor (beta chain). Antigen: not known. The V gene lost 8 bases and the J gene lost 6 bases, with 8 bases spanning the gap. The CDR3 covers 11 residues. From germline, CDR1 is SEHNR and CDR2 FQNEAQ (reference sequence). The data were obtained in a study of OX40 agonist ivuxolimab in advanced cancers. The wider study: Patients in dose escalation had liver, melanoma, kidney or head and neck cancers. Under the entry rules, prior anti-PD-1, anti-PD-L1 or anti-CTLA-4 therapy was allowed, and around 36% had some. General observations from the study: CD8+ T cells were the subset that, on average, had more expanded clones than CD4+.

Clones were sequenced by immunoSEQ multiplex PCR, and TCRdb holds only the in-frame ones, with some missing. The table lists tens of thousands of clones, around 82% of them singletons. This receptor was identified in an adult with an advanced solid tumor such as melanoma, head and neck, liver or kidney cancer. This specimen was CD4+ or CD8+ T cells sorted from blood, taken in a trial of the OX40 agonist ivuxolimab. This chain uses TRBV7-9 with TRBJ2-1; no firm D call. The CDR3 reads CASGQVNEQFF. The CDR3 DNA follows: TGTGCCAGCGGGCAGGTCAATGAGCAGTTCTTC.